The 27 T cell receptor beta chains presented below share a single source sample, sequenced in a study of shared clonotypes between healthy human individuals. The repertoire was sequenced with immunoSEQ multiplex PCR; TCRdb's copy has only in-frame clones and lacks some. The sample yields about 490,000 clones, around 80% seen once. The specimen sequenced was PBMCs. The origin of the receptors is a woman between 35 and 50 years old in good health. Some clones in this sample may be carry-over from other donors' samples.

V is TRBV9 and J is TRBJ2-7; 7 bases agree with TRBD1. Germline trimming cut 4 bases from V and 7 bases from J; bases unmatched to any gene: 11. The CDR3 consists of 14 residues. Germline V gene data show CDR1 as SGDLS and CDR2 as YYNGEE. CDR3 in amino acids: CASSPDREPREQYF. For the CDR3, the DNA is TGTGCCAGCAGCCCCGACAGGGAACCAAGGGAGCAGTACTTC.

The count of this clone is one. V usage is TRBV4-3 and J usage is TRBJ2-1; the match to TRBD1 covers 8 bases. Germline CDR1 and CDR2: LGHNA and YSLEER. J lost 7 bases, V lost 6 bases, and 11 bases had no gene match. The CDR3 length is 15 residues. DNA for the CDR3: TGCGCCAGCAGGTACGCCTCTCAGGGGGCTAATGAGCAGTTCTTC. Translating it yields CASRYASQGANEQFF.

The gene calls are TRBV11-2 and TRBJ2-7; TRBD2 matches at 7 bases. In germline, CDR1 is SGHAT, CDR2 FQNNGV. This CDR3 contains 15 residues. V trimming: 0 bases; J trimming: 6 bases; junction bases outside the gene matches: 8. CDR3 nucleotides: TGTGCCAGCAGCTTAGAAAGCGGGATCTACTCCGAGCAGTACTTC. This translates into CASSLESGIYSEQYF.

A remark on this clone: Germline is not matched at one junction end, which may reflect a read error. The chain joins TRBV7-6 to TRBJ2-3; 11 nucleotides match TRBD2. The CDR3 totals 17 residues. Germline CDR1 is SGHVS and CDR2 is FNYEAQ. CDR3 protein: CASSLGVLAGVGNTQYF. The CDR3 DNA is TGTGCCAGCAGTTTAGGGGTACTAGCGGGAGTGGGAAATACGCAGTATTTT.

The CDR3: CASSGQMGNYGYTF. The DNA of the CDR3 is TGTGCCAGTTCGGGACAGATGGGGAACTATGGCTACACCTTC. This chain joins TRBV19 and TRBJ1-2; TRBD1 aligns across 7 bases. With 8 bases clipped from V and 2 bases from J, the junction kept 8 bases outside the gene matches. The CDR3 runs to 14 residues. CDR1 is LNHDA and CDR2 is SQIVND in the germline V gene (reference sequence).

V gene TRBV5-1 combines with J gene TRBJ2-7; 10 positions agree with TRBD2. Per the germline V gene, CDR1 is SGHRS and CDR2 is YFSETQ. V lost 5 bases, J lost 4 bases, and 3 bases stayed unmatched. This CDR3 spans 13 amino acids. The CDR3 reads CASRDSGRYEQYF. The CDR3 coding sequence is TGCGCCAGCAGGGATAGCGGGAGGTACGAGCAGTACTTC.

The CDR3 DNA is TGTGCCAGCAGTTTACCCCGATGGACCCAGTACTTC. This codes for CASSLPRWTQYF. This chain uses TRBV28 with TRBJ2-5, with D hard to call. V lost 2 bases to trimming and J lost 7 bases, with 8 bases between them. Germline V gives CDR1 MDHEN, CDR2 SYDVKM. This CDR3 has 12 residues. Filled out from reference TRBV28 and TRBJ2-5, the complete variable domain reads DVKVTQSSRYLVKRTGEKVFLECVQDMDHENMFWYRQDPGLGLRLIYFSYDVKMKEKGDIPEGYSVSREKKERFSLILESASTNQTSMYLCASSLPRWTQYFGPGTRLLVL.

This CDR3 is CASSFGTFLNEKLFF. The CDR3, as DNA: TGTGCCAGCAGTTTCGGGACATTTCTTAATGAAAAACTGTTTTTT. The J gene is TRBJ1-4, the V gene TRBV27; D may be TRBD1 (6 bases). Germline CDR1 MNHEY, CDR2 SMNVEV (reference sequence). There are 15 residues in the CDR3. V lost 3 bases, J lost 4 bases, and 12 bases lay in between.

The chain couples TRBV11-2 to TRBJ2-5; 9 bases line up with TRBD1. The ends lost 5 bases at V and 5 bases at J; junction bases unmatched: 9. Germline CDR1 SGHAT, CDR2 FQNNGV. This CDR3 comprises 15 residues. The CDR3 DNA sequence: TGTGCCAGCAGCCTCCCGGGACAGGGACGCGAGACCCAGTACTTC. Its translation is CASSLPGQGRETQYF.

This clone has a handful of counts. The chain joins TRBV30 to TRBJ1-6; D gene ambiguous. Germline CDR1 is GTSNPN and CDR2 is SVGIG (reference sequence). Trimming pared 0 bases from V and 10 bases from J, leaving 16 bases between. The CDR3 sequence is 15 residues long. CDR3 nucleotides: TGTGCCTGGAGTGTACAATTCGGCGGGAGCTCACCCCTCCACTTT. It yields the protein CAWSVQFGGSSPLHF.

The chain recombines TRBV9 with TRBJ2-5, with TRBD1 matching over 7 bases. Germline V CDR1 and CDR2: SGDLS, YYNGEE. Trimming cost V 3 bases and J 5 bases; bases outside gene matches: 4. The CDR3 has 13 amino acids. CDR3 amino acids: CASSAQGMETQYF. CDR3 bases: TGTGCCAGCAGCGCACAGGGGATGGAGACCCAGTACTTC.

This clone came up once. For the CDR3, the DNA is TGTGCCATCAGTGAGTCGACTAGCGGGAGGGAGACCCAGTACTTC. Residues: CAISESTSGRETQYF. J is TRBJ2-5 and V is TRBV10-3; 13 bases map to TRBD2. Germline values: CDR1 ENHRY, CDR2 SYGVKD. The CDR3 totals 15 residues. J gave up 5 bases and V 0 bases, and 0 bases lay outside the gene matches.

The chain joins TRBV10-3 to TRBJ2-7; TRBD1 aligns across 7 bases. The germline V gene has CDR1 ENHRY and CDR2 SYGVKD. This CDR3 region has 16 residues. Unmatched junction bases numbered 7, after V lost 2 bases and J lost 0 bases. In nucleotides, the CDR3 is TGTGCCATCAGTGAGGCCGGGACAGAGAGCTCCTACGAGCAGTACTTC. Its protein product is CAISEAGTESSYEQYF.

The CDR3 spells CASRSSGEQYF. The CDR3 region has the DNA TGTGCCAGCAGATCCTCGGGGGAGCAGTACTTC. The chain combines TRBV7-9 with TRBJ2-7, with D possibly matching TRBD2 (5 bases). V was pared by 6 bases and J by 7 bases, with 10 bases between. Per germline, CDR1 SEHNR and CDR2 FQNEAQ (reference sequence). This CDR3 spans 11 amino acids.

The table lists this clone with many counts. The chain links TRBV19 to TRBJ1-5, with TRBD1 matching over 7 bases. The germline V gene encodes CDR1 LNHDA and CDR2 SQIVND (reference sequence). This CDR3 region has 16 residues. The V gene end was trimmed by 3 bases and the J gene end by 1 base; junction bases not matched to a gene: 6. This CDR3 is CASSMMTGTSNQPQHF. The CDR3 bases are TGTGCCAGTAGTATGATGACAGGGACGAGCAATCAGCCCCAGCATTTT. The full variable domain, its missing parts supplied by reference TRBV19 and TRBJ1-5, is DGGITQSPKYLFRKEGQNVTLSCEQNLNHDAMYWYRQDPGQGLRLIYYSQIVNDFQKGDIAEGYSVSREKKESFPLTVTSAQKNPTAFYLCASSMMTGTSNQPQHFGDGTRLSIL.

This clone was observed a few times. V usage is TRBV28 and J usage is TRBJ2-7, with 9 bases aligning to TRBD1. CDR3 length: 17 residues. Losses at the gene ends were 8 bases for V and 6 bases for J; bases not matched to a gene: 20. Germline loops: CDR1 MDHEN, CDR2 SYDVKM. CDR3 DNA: TGTGCCAGCTCCCCCCTAGGCTTTACAGGGGGCCGGGCCGAGCAGTACTTC. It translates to CASSPLGFTGGRAEQYF.

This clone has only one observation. DNA for the CDR3: TGTGCCACCAGCAGAGGCGGGACAGAGAATCAGCCCCAGCATTTT. Its protein product is CATSRGGTENQPQHF. This chain uses TRBV15 with TRBJ1-5; 7 bases are a match to TRBD1. The CDR3 is 15 residues long. Germline V gene sequence: CDR1 LNHNV, CDR2 YYDKDF (reference sequence). J lost 4 bases, V lost 1 base, and 4 bases had no gene match.

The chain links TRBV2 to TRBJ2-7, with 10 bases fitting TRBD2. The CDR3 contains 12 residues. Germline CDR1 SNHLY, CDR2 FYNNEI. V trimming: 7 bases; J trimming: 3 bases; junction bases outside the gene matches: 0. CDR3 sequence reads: CASKREGYEQYF. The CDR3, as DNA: TGTGCCAGCAAGCGGGAGGGCTACGAGCAGTACTTC. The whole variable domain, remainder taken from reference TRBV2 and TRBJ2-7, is EPEVTQTPSHQVTQMGQEVILRCVPISNHLYFYWYRQILGQKVEFLVSFYNNEISEKSEIFDDQFSVERPDGSNFTLKIRSTKLEDSAMYFCASKREGYEQYFGPGTRLTVT.

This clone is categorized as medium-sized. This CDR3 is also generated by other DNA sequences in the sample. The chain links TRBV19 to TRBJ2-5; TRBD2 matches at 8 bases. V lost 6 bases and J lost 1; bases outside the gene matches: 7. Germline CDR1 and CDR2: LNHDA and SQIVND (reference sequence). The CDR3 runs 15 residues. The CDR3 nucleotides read TGTGCCAGTAGAGGGGTCGGGAGGGCCCAAGAGACCCAGTACTTC. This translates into CASRGVGRAQETQYF.

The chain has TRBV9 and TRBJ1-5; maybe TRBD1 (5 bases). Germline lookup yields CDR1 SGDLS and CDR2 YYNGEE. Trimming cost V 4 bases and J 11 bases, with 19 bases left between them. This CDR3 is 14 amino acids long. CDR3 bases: TGTGCCAGCAGCCCAGACCTCCTGCTAGGGGCCCAGCATTTT. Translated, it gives CASSPDLLLGAQHF.

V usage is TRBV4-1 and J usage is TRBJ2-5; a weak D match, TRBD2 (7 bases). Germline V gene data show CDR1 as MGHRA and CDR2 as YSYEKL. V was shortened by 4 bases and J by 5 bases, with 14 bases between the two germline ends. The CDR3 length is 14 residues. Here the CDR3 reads CASSLSRGGETQYF. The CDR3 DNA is TGCGCCAGCAGCCTTTCCAGGGGAGGGGAGACCCAGTACTTC.

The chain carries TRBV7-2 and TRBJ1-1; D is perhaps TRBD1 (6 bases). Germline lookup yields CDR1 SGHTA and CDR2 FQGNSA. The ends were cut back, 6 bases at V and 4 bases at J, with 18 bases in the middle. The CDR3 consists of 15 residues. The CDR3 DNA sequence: TGTGCCAGCAGAAAGGCAGGGGAGGGTGGCACTGAAGCTTTCTTT. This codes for CASRKAGEGGTEAFF.

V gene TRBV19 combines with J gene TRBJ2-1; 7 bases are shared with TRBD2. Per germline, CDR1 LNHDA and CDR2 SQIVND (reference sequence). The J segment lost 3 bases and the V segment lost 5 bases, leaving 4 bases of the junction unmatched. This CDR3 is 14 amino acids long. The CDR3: CASSPQRDYNEQFF. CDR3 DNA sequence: TGTGCCAGTAGTCCCCAGCGGGACTACAATGAGCAGTTCTTC.

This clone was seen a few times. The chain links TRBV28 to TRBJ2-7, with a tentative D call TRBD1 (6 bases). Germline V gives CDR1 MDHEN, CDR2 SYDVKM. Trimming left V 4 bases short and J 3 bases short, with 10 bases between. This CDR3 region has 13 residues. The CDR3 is CASSSGALYEQYF. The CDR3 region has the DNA TGTGCCAGCAGTTCAGGGGCCCTCTACGAGCAGTACTTC.

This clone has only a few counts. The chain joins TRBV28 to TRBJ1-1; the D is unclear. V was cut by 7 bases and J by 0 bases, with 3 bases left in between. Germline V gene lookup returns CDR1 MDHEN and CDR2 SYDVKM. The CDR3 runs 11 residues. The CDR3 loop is CASTLNTEAFF. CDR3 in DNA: TGTGCCAGCACCCTGAACACTGAAGCTTTCTTT.

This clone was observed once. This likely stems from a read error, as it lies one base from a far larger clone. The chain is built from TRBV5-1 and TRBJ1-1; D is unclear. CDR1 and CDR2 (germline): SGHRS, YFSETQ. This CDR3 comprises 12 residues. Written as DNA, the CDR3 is TGCGCCAGCAGCTTGGCCGAAAGTGAAGCTTCCTTT. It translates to CASSLAESEASF.

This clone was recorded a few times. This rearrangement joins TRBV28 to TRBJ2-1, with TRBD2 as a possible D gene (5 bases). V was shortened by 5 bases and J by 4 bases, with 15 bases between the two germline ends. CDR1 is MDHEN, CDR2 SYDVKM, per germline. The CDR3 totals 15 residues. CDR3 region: CASSAASTGYNEQFF. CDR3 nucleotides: TGTGCCAGCAGTGCCGCTAGCACCGGGTACAATGAGCAGTTCTTC.